A selection of T cell receptor beta chains follows, all from one sample in a study of blood T cells in healthy people across ages. MiXCR was run by TCRdb on the 5' RACE reads, yielding one entry per CDR3 protein. The sample has 1.5 million or so distinct CDR3 sequences; about 40% are singletons. Sequenced sample: blood. Every receptor here comes from a woman aged 18-29 years in good health. Both conserved end residues are part of each CDR3. Fields, in order: clone size, J gene, V gene, D gene, CDR3 DNA, CDR3 protein. D genes are given only for firm matches. Size is omitted from some rows. Given values are once, few, many or a class for expanded clones.

clone size: -; J gene: TRBJ2-7; V gene: TRBV7-9; D gene: TRBD1; CDR3 DNA: TGTGCCAGCAGCTCTACAGGGGCGCAGGGCCACAATGAGCAGTACTTC; CDR3 protein: CASSSTGAQGHNEQYF
clone size: -; J gene: TRBJ2-5; V gene: TRBV7-9; D gene: -; CDR3 DNA: TGTGCCAGCAGCTTAGACGGGACAATTCAAGAGACCCAGTACTTC; CDR3 protein: CASSLDGTIQETQYF
clone size: -; J gene: TRBJ2-7; V gene: TRBV6-5; D gene: TRBD1; CDR3 DNA: TGTGCCAGCAGTTACTCCGACAGGGGTGGATACGAGCAGTACTTC; CDR3 protein: CASSYSDRGGYEQYF
clone size: once; J gene: TRBJ2-7; V gene: TRBV11-2; D gene: -; CDR3 DNA: TGTGCCAGCAGCGAGGAAGGGGGCTACGAGCAGTACTTC; CDR3 protein: CASSEEGGYEQYF
clone size: few; J gene: TRBJ1-4; V gene: TRBV20-1; D gene: -; CDR3 DNA: TGCAGTGCTAGAGAAGGTGAAAAACTGTTTTTT; CDR3 protein: CSAREGEKLFF
clone size: few; J gene: TRBJ2-5; V gene: TRBV5-1; D gene: -; CDR3 DNA: TGCGCCAGCAGCTTGGCACTTAGCGGTCAAGAGACCCAGTACTTC; CDR3 protein: CASSLALSGQETQYF
clone size: many; J gene: TRBJ2-7; V gene: TRBV29-1; D gene: -; CDR3 DNA: TGCAGCGTTGAAGATCGGCAGGTTAGCTCCTACGAGCAGTACTTC; CDR3 protein: CSVEDRQVSSYEQYF
clone size: once; J gene: TRBJ2-2; V gene: TRBV20-1; D gene: TRBD2; CDR3 DNA: TGCAGTGCTAGTGGGTTTAGCGGGGGCACCGGGGAGCTGTTTTTT; CDR3 protein: CSASGFSGGTGELFF
clone size: -; J gene: TRBJ2-5; V gene: TRBV7-9; D gene: -; CDR3 DNA: TGTGCCAGCAGCTTAGGAGGACTTCGGACCCAGTACTTC; CDR3 protein: CASSLGGLRTQYF
clone size: -; J gene: TRBJ2-7; V gene: TRBV7-9; D gene: TRBD1; CDR3 DNA: TGTGCCAGCAGCCCTCAACAGGGGGTGGGTGAGCAGTACTTC; CDR3 protein: CASSPQQGVGEQYF
clone size: few; J gene: TRBJ2-7; V gene: TRBV5-5; D gene: TRBD1; CDR3 DNA: TGTGCCAGCAGCTTGTCCTTGGACAGGACTTCCTACGAGCAGTACTTC; CDR3 protein: CASSLSLDRTSYEQYF
clone size: -; J gene: TRBJ1-1; V gene: TRBV10-3; D gene: TRBD1; CDR3 DNA: TGTGCCATGCGTGGGGGACAGAACAAGAACACTGAAGCTTTCTTT; CDR3 protein: CAMRGGQNKNTEAFF
clone size: -; J gene: TRBJ2-4; V gene: TRBV6-1; D gene: -; CDR3 DNA: TGTGCCAGCAGTGATGGGGGAGGCTTTACCAAAAACATTCAGTACTTC; CDR3 protein: CASSDGGGFTKNIQYF
clone size: few; J gene: TRBJ2-7; V gene: TRBV4-2; D gene: TRBD2; CDR3 DNA: TGTGCCAGCAGCCAAGACCGGACTAGCGGTTACAATGAGCAGTACTTC; CDR3 protein: CASSQDRTSGYNEQYF
clone size: -; J gene: TRBJ2-7; V gene: TRBV3-1; D gene: -; CDR3 DNA: TGTGCCAGCAGCCAGACCCGGGCGGGGTTCACCTACGAGCAGTACTTC; CDR3 protein: CASSQTRAGFTYEQYF
clone size: -; J gene: TRBJ1-1; V gene: TRBV4-1; D gene: TRBD1; CDR3 DNA: TGCGCCAGCAGCCCGCGAGGAGGGGGCGAGAAGAGGACTGAAGCTTTCTTT; CDR3 protein: CASSPRGGGEKRTEAFF
clone size: few; J gene: TRBJ2-7; V gene: TRBV7-9; D gene: TRBD1; CDR3 DNA: TGTGCCAGCAGCTCCGGAGCAGGGGGAAGTTACGAGCAGTACTTC; CDR3 protein: CASSSGAGGSYEQYF
clone size: -; J gene: TRBJ2-5; V gene: TRBV20-1; D gene: -; CDR3 DNA: TGCAGTGCTACCCGGCCAACAGAGACCCAGTACTTC; CDR3 protein: CSATRPTETQYF
clone size: few; J gene: TRBJ1-1; V gene: TRBV7-9; D gene: -; CDR3 DNA: TGTGCCAGCCGCCTCGGGGGCATGAACACTGAAGCTTTCTTT; CDR3 protein: CASRLGGMNTEAFF
clone size: -; J gene: TRBJ2-3; V gene: TRBV10-3; D gene: TRBD2; CDR3 DNA: TGTGCCGCTAAACCGCTAGCGGACACAGATACGCAGTATTTT; CDR3 protein: CAAKPLADTDTQYF
clone size: few; J gene: TRBJ2-7; V gene: TRBV7-2; D gene: -; CDR3 DNA: TGTGCCAGCACCTTTACAGGAAAACAGCAGTACTTC; CDR3 protein: CASTFTGKQQYF
clone size: few; J gene: TRBJ2-1; V gene: TRBV5-1; D gene: TRBD2; CDR3 DNA: TGCGCCAGCAGCCAATCATGGACTAGCGGCCTTGAGGATGAGCAGTTCTTC; CDR3 protein: CASSQSWTSGLEDEQFF
clone size: few; J gene: TRBJ2-5; V gene: TRBV4-1; D gene: TRBD2; CDR3 DNA: TGCGCCAGCAATCCTCTAGCTAGCGGGAGTTCAGTTGAGACCCAGTACTTC; CDR3 protein: CASNPLASGSSVETQYF
clone size: few; J gene: TRBJ2-3; V gene: TRBV6-1; D gene: -; CDR3 DNA: TGTGCCAGCAGTGAATCTTCCGAGCCAGATACGCAGTATTTT; CDR3 protein: CASSESSEPDTQYF
clone size: -; J gene: TRBJ2-1; V gene: TRBV20-1; D gene: -; CDR3 DNA: TGCAGTGCTAGAGCAGCGGAGACAGTATTCAATGAGCAGTTCTTC; CDR3 protein: CSARAAETVFNEQFF
clone size: few; J gene: TRBJ1-2; V gene: TRBV28; D gene: -; CDR3 DNA: TGTGCCAGCAGTTCTGAGGGGGGGGCGCCTGGCTACACCTTC; CDR3 protein: CASSSEGGAPGYTF
clone size: -; J gene: TRBJ1-2; V gene: TRBV6-6; D gene: -; CDR3 DNA: TGTACCAGCAGTACGCCAGGGCACACTAACTATGGCTACACCTTC; CDR3 protein: CTSSTPGHTNYGYTF
clone size: few; J gene: TRBJ2-1; V gene: TRBV6-5; D gene: TRBD1; CDR3 DNA: TGTGCCAGCAACACTCGGGACAGGGTCTCCAATGAGCAGTTCTTC; CDR3 protein: CASNTRDRVSNEQFF
clone size: few; J gene: TRBJ2-1; V gene: TRBV20-1; D gene: -; CDR3 DNA: TGCAGTGCTCCTTCGGGACTCTACAATGAGCAGTTCTTC; CDR3 protein: CSAPSGLYNEQFF
clone size: few; J gene: TRBJ2-3; V gene: TRBV24-1; D gene: -; CDR3 DNA: TGTGCCACCAGTGAGCCCGGCCATAATACGCAGTATTTT; CDR3 protein: CATSEPGHNTQYF
clone size: many; J gene: TRBJ2-1; V gene: TRBV7-2; D gene: -; CDR3 DNA: TGTGCCAGCAGCAACCCCATAACCTATGAGCAGTTCTTC; CDR3 protein: CASSNPITYEQFF
clone size: -; J gene: TRBJ1-1; V gene: TRBV30; D gene: -; CDR3 DNA: TGTGCCTGGAGTCGGGGGGCCTCGTCTAGGATGAACACTGAAGCTTTCTTT; CDR3 protein: CAWSRGASSRMNTEAFF
clone size: few; J gene: TRBJ1-1; V gene: TRBV25-1; D gene: -; CDR3 DNA: TGTGCCAGCAGTGTAATGGAGAACACTGAAGCTTTCTTT; CDR3 protein: CASSVMENTEAFF
clone size: -; J gene: TRBJ2-5; V gene: TRBV6-5; D gene: -; CDR3 DNA: TGTGCCAGCAGTACCCCTGGTGTGGAGACCCAGTACTTC; CDR3 protein: CASSTPGVETQYF
clone size: -; J gene: TRBJ1-1; V gene: TRBV7-9; D gene: -; CDR3 DNA: TGTGCCAGCAGCTTAGTTGGGGCAGGGCGGAACACTGAAGCTTTCTTT; CDR3 protein: CASSLVGAGRNTEAFF
clone size: few; J gene: TRBJ2-3; V gene: TRBV20-1; D gene: TRBD1; CDR3 DNA: TGCAGTGCTAAGACAGGGGGTACGGCAGATACGCAGTATTTT; CDR3 protein: CSAKTGGTADTQYF
clone size: -; J gene: TRBJ2-7; V gene: TRBV4-1; D gene: TRBD1; CDR3 DNA: TGCGCCAGCACCCAGGACAGGGGGGGCTCCTACGAGCAGTACTTC; CDR3 protein: CASTQDRGGSYEQYF
clone size: -; J gene: TRBJ1-2; V gene: TRBV27; D gene: TRBD1; CDR3 DNA: TGTGCCAGCAGGAAATCAGGGGGAGGGACCTATGGCTACACCTTC; CDR3 protein: CASRKSGGGTYGYTF
clone size: few; J gene: TRBJ2-7; V gene: TRBV27; D gene: -; CDR3 DNA: TGTGCCAGCAGTACGGCGATAAACTACGAGCAGTACTTC; CDR3 protein: CASSTAINYEQYF
clone size: -; J gene: TRBJ2-3; V gene: TRBV5-1; D gene: TRBD2; CDR3 DNA: TGCGCCAACAGCTGGGCCGGGACTAGCGGGGGGCTAGCCACAGATACGCAGTATTTT; CDR3 protein: CANSWAGTSGGLATDTQYF